This is a list of T cell receptor beta chains from one sample in a study of sequential checkpoint blockade in melanoma. Sequenced by immunoSEQ multiplex PCR; TCRdb stores in-frame clones only, minus some. In the table there are tens of thousands of clones, roughly 32% of which are singletons. Sequencing used tumor tissue (inferred from file names), obtained from a patient given nivolumab and ipilimumab in sequence. The receptor source for this set is a human donor with melanoma. Both conserved end residues are part of each CDR3. D genes are given only for firm matches. The size of a clone is reported for some rows only, either as once, few or many, or as a class for expanded clones.

cdr3_length	clone_size	v_call	j_call	d_call	cdr3_nt	cdr3_aa
15	.	TRBV28	TRBJ1-5	TRBD1	TGTGCCAGCAGTACCGGGACAGGGGTGGGGCAGCCCCAGCATTTT	CASSTGTGVGQPQHF
16	few	TRBV1	TRBJ1-5	.	TGCGCCAGCAGCCCCAGTGGGGTAGTTGGGGATCAGCCCCAGCATTTT	CASSPSGVVGDQPQHF
13	.	TRBV25-1	TRBJ2-7	.	TGTGCCAGCAGTGACGTCAGCCTTTACGAGCAGTACTTC	CASSDVSLYEQYF
14	.	TRBV18	TRBJ2-2	.	TGTGCCAGCTCACAATTAAGTGTCACCGGGGAGCTGTTTTTT	CASSQLSVTGELFF
16	.	TRBV23-1	TRBJ1-6	TRBD1	TGCGCCAGCAGCCGAAACTACAGGGGGACCAATTCACCCCTCCACTTT	CASSRNYRGTNSPLHF
17	.	TRBV6-8	TRBJ2-2	.	TGTGCCATCAGTGCTGGGGGAGTGGTCAGTAACACCGGGGAGCTGTTTTTT	CAISAGGVVSNTGELFF
15	.	TRBV28	TRBJ2-2	.	TGTGCCAGCAGGAAGACCGGGGGCATGGGCGGGGAGCTGTTTTTT	CASRKTGGMGGELFF
13	few	TRBV2	TRBJ2-5	TRBD2	TGTGCCAGCAGCCCGGGAGGTCAAGAGACCCAGTACTTC	CASSPGGQETQYF
15	.	TRBV11-3	TRBJ2-1	.	TGTGCCAGCAGCTCCCGGGAGCTTCGCGCCAATGAGCAGTTCTTC	CASSSRELRANEQFF
13	few	TRBV6-8	TRBJ1-1	TRBD1	TGTGCCAGAATGACAGGGCCGAACACTGAAGCTTTCTTT	CARMTGPNTEAFF
13	few	TRBV6-8	TRBJ2-7	.	TGTGCCAGCAGTGAGCGCCTGTCCTACGAGCAGTACTTC	CASSERLSYEQYF
13	.	TRBV14	TRBJ1-1	.	TGTGCCAGCAGCCCACTAGGGAGAACCAAAGCTTTCTTT	CASSPLGRTKAFF
15	few	TRBV11-3	TRBJ2-5	.	TGTGCCAGCAGCCCCGGGGCGGCGGTACAAGAGACCCAGTACTTC	CASSPGAAVQETQYF
14	few	TRBV6-8	TRBJ2-3	TRBD2	TGTGCCAGCAGTTTTGGGACTAGATCAGATACGCAGTATTTT	CASSFGTRSDTQYF
15	few	TRBV6-8	TRBJ1-4	TRBD1	TGTGCCAGCAGTGGGGGCACAGGGCCAGGGGGAAAACTGTTTTTT	CASSGGTGPGGKLFF
14	.	TRBV19	TRBJ1-5	TRBD1	TGTGCCAGTAGCAGACAGGGGCGCAATCAGCCCCAGCATTTT	CASSRQGRNQPQHF
14	few	TRBV6-1	TRBJ1-2	.	TGTGCCAGCAGTGAAGCCTGGCAGGTTGTAAGGTACACCTTC	CASSEAWQVVRYTF
14	.	TRBV6-8	TRBJ2-7	.	TGTGCCACCCAATCAGAAAACCCCCCATACGAGCAGTACTTC	CATQSENPPYEQYF
16	.	TRBV29-1	TRBJ2-6	.	TGCAGCGTTGTATCTGGGGTTGGGGCTGGGGCCAACGTCCTGACTTTC	CSVVSGVGAGANVLTF
13	.	TRBV6-8	TRBJ1-2	.	TGTGCCAGCAGCCCCTCCGGGGGGCGAGGCTACACCTTC	CASSPSGGRGYTF
15	.	TRBV10-3	TRBJ2-5	.	TGTGCCATCAGTCCCAACATGCAGGTAGGGGAGACCCAGTACTTC	CAISPNMQVGETQYF
16	.	TRBV19	TRBJ2-7	.	TGTGCCAGTAGTATTGAGGGGGGCCACACAGGGAACGAGCAGTACTTC	CASSIEGGHTGNEQYF
16	.	TRBV18	TRBJ2-1	TRBD2	TGTGCCAGCTCACCACCTAGCGGGGGGTATTTAAATGAGCAGTTCTTC	CASSPPSGGYLNEQFF
16	.	TRBV6-8	TRBJ2-7	TRBD1	TGTGCCAGCAGTCCAACCGACAGGGTAGTTCTCTACGAGCAGTACTTC	CASSPTDRVVLYEQYF
15	.	TRBV19	TRBJ1-6	TRBD1	TGTGCCAGTAGTATAAAGGGACAGGGCTCCTCACCCCTCCACTTT	CASSIKGQGSSPLHF
15	.	TRBV11-3	TRBJ2-1	TRBD1	TGTGCCAGCAGCTTAAACAGGGGGTCCTACAATGAGCAGTTCTTC	CASSLNRGSYNEQFF
14	.	TRBV11-3	TRBJ1-1	.	TGTGCCAGCAGCCCTCGGACGGTGAACACTGAAGCTTTCTTT	CASSPRTVNTEAFF
13	few	TRBV6-8	TRBJ1-6	.	TGTGCCAGCGGGAGGGTTACGCATTCACCCCTCCACTTT	CASGRVTHSPLHF